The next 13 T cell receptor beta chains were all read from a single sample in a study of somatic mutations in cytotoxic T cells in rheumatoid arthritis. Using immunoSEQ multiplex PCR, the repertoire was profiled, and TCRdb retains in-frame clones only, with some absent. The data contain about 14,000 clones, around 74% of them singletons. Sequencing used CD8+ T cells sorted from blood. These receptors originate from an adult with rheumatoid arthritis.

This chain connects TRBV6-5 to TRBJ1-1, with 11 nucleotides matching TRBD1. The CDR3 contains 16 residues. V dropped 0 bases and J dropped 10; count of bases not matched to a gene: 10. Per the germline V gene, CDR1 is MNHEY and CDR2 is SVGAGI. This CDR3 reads CASSYSLYGQGARAFF. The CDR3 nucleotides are TGTGCCAGCAGTTACTCCCTATACGGACAGGGGGCAAGAGCTTTCTTT.

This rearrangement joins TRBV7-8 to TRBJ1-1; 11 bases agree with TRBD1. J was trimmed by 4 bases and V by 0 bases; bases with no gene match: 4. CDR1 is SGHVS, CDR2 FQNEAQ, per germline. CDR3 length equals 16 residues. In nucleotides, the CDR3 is TGTGCCAGCAGCTTAGCCCGGGGACAGGGGGGCACTGAAGCTTTCTTT. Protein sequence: CASSLARGQGGTEAFF. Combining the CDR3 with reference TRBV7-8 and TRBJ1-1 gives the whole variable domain GAGVSQSPRYKVAKRGQDVALRCDPISGHVSLFWYQQALGQGPEFLTYFQNEAQLDKSGLPSDRFFAERPEGSVSTLKIQRTQQEDSAVYLCASSLARGQGGTEAFFGQGTRLTVV.

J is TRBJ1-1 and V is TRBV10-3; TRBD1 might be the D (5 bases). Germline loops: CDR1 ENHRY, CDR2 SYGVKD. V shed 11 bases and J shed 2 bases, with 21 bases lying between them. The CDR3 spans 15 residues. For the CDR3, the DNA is TGTGCCGTCCTCTCAGGTCAGGGTATTAACACTGAAGCTTTCTTT. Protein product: CAVLSGQGINTEAFF.

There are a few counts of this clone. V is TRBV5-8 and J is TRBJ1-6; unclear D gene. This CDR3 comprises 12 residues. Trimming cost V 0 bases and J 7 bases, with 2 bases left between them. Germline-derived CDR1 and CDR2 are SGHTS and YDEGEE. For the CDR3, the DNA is TGTGCCAGCAGCTTGGGGAATTCACCCCTCCACTTT. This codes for CASSLGNSPLHF. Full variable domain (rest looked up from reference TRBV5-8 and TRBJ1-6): EAGVTQSPTHLIKTRGQQATLRCSPISGHTSVYWYQQALGLGLQFLLWYDEGEERNRGNFPPRFSGRQFPNYSSELNVNALELEDSALYLCASSLGNSPLHFGNGTRLTVT.

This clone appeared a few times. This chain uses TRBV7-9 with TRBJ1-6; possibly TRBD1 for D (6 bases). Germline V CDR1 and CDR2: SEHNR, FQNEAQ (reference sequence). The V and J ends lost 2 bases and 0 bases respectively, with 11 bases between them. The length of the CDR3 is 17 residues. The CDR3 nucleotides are TGTGCCAGCAGCTTATTTACAGGGAGCTCCTATAATTCACCCCTCCACTTT. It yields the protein CASSLFTGSSYNSPLHF.

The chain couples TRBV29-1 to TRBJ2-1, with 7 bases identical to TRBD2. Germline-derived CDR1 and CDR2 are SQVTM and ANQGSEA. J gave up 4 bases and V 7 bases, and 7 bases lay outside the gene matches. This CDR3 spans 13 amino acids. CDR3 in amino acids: CSALTSSYNEQFF. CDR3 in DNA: TGCAGCGCCCTGACTAGCAGTTACAATGAGCAGTTCTTC.

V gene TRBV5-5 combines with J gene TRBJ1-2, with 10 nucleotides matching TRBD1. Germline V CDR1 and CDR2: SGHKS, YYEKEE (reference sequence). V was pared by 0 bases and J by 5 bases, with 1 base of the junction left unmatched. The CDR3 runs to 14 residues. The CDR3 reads CASSLGTGGYGYTF. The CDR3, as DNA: TGTGCCAGCAGCTTGGGGACAGGGGGATATGGCTACACCTTC.

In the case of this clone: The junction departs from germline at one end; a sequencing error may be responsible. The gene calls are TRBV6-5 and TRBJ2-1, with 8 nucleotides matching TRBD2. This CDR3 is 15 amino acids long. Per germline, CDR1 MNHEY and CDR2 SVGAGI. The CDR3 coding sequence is TGTGCCAGCATTTACTGGTCGGGGGGGCCCAATGAGCAGTTCTTC. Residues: CASIYWSGGPNEQFF.

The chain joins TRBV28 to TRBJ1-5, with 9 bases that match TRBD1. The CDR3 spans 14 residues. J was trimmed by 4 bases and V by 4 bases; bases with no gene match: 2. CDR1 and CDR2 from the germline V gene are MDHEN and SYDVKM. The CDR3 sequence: CASSWDRANQPQHF. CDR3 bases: TGTGCCAGCAGTTGGGACAGGGCGAATCAGCCCCAGCATTTT.

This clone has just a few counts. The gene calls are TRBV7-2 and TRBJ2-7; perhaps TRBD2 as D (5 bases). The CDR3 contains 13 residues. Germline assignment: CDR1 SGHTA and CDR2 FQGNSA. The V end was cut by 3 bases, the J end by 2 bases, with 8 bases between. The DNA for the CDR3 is TGTGCCAGCAGCTTTTCGACTACCTACGAGCAGTACGTC. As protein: CASSFSTTYEQYV.

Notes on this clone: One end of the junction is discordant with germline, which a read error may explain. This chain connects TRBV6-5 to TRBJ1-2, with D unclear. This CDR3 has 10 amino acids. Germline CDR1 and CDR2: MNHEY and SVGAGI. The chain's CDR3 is CASSYGRHSF. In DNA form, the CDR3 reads TGTGCCAGCAGTTACGGACGGCATTCCTTC.

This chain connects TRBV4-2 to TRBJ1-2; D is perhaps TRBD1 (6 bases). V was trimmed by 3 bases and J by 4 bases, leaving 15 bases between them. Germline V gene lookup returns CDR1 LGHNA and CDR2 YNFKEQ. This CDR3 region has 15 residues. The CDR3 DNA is TGTGCCAGCAGCCAGGTTACAGGGTCAACCTATGGCTACACCTTC. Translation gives CASSQVTGSTYGYTF.

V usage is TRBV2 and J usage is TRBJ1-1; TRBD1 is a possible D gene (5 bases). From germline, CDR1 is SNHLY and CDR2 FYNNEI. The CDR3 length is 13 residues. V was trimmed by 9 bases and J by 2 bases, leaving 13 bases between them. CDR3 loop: CAREVRVNTEAFF. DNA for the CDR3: TGTGCCAGAGAGGTCAGGGTAAACACTGAAGCTTTCTTT.